The present T cell receptor (beta chain) was sequenced within a study of blood T cell repertoires in COVID-19. Across the whole study: Spain, Italy and the United States supplied samples that represented acute and convalescent COVID-19. T cells, B-cell-depleted T cells, or PBMCs provided the cDNA or gDNA that served as material.

The germline V gene has CDR1 MNHEY and CDR2 SMNVEV (reference sequence). The CDR3 runs 14 residues. V lost 4 bases, J lost 1 base, and 10 bases lay in between. Methods used by the authors: Amplification of reference gene primers provided the estimated nucleated cell counts. Data came from immunoSEQ multiplex PCR; TCRdb stores just in-frame clones and leaves some out. V, J and clone size reflect that table, while D and trimming were determined from the DNA. The table lists fewer than 110,000 clones, 89% of them singletons. The rearrangement uses TRBV27 and TRBJ1-1, with D possibly matching TRBD1 (5 bases). The sequence derives from a woman aged 55-69 years with acute or convalescent COVID-19. Sequencing used peripheral blood. The CDR3 protein is CASSSTGQNTEAFF. CDR3 DNA sequence: TGTGCCAGCAGTTCGACCGGACAGAACACTGAAGCTTTCTTT.